The rows below give T cell receptor beta chains drawn from one sample of a study of monozygotic twins with inflammatory bowel disease. TCRdb reprocessed the 5' RACE reads, with one entry per CDR3 protein and no DNA. Its listing shows 150,000 or so distinct CDR3 sequences. The sample taken for sequencing was blood. Source of these receptors: a human donor with ulcerative colitis or Crohn's disease, or a healthy co-twin of an affected twin (not recorded which). Each CDR3 is given with its conserved first and last residue. The order of the fields is J gene, V gene, CDR3 protein.

j_call: TRBJ2-3
v_call: TRBV6-6
cdr3_aa: CASSYKDTQYF

j_call: TRBJ2-3
v_call: TRBV7-2
cdr3_aa: CASSLASGGTDTQYF

j_call: TRBJ1-2
v_call: TRBV5-4
cdr3_aa: CAGSWEGTSWYGYTF

j_call: TRBJ2-1
v_call: TRBV12-3/TRBV12-4
cdr3_aa: CASSFTLGAPNEQFF

j_call: TRBJ2-1
v_call: TRBV5-1
cdr3_aa: CASNQASGYNEQFF

j_call: TRBJ2-7
v_call: TRBV15
cdr3_aa: CATSRERTAVYEQYF

j_call: TRBJ1-5
v_call: TRBV7-6
cdr3_aa: CASSLLSSGNQPQHF

j_call: TRBJ2-7
v_call: TRBV5-1
cdr3_aa: CASRYEAYEQYF

j_call: TRBJ2-5
v_call: TRBV20-1
cdr3_aa: CSARAPGTPGETQYF

j_call: TRBJ2-7
v_call: TRBV27
cdr3_aa: CASSLLAGGWDEQYF

j_call: TRBJ1-1
v_call: TRBV29-1
cdr3_aa: CSVPDSYTEAFF

j_call: TRBJ1-4
v_call: TRBV19
cdr3_aa: CASKPDGEKPFF

j_call: TRBJ1-1
v_call: TRBV18
cdr3_aa: CASFFQGAAEAFF

j_call: TRBJ2-7
v_call: TRBV12-3/TRBV12-4
cdr3_aa: CASSNSGRMSHEQYF

j_call: TRBJ1-5
v_call: TRBV20-1
cdr3_aa: CSAASNQPQHF

j_call: TRBJ1-1
v_call: TRBV4-2
cdr3_aa: CASSQGEGASKAFF

j_call: TRBJ2-1
v_call: TRBV6-2/TRBV6-3
cdr3_aa: CASSYSGTSGSRMRYNEQFF

j_call: TRBJ2-2
v_call: TRBV20-1
cdr3_aa: CSARVAGGSRGGELFF

j_call: TRBJ2-7
v_call: TRBV12-3/TRBV12-4
cdr3_aa: CASSPGQGYEQYF

j_call: TRBJ2-1
v_call: TRBV28
cdr3_aa: CASKGPYTQFF

j_call: TRBJ2-3
v_call: TRBV4-1
cdr3_aa: CASSQRLAETDTQYF

j_call: TRBJ1-2
v_call: TRBV12-3/TRBV12-4
cdr3_aa: CASSPGEVGGYTF

j_call: TRBJ1-5
v_call: TRBV19
cdr3_aa: CASSTQSTGAGQPQHF

j_call: TRBJ2-2
v_call: TRBV5-5
cdr3_aa: CASSSGQNTGELFF

j_call: TRBJ1-2
v_call: TRBV7-9
cdr3_aa: CASSSGNYGYTF

j_call: TRBJ2-7
v_call: TRBV27
cdr3_aa: CASNRGQGAYEQYF

j_call: TRBJ2-2
v_call: TRBV5-1
cdr3_aa: CASSLGVTGELFF

j_call: TRBJ2-1
v_call: TRBV6-5
cdr3_aa: CASSYGQNEQFF

j_call: TRBJ2-2
v_call: TRBV12-3/TRBV12-4
cdr3_aa: CASRTSSGELFF

j_call: TRBJ2-5
v_call: TRBV10-3
cdr3_aa: CAIKEQGGETQYF

j_call: TRBJ2-5
v_call: TRBV20-1
cdr3_aa: CSARDPSGRETQYF